This T cell receptor (beta chain) was profiled in a study of cytomegalovirus exposure and HLA in healthy donors. Study-wide results and caveats: High sensitivity and specificity were reportedly achieved when the classifier diagnosed cytomegalovirus status. Presence/absence analyses treated sequencing depth as roughly uniform across donors.

This CDR3 spans 15 amino acids. The trim removed 3 bases at V and 4 bases at J, leaving 5 bases unmatched. Germline CDR1 and CDR2: SGHNT and YYREEE (reference sequence). This PCR relied on a set of 60 Vbeta primers and 13 Jbeta primers. Assay used: immunoSEQ multiplex PCR; TCRdb lists only in-frame clones, some missing. The table has under 130,000 clones, about three quarters seen once; the top ten hold over 5%. Regarding this clone: Its target is not known.

The TCR comes from a female donor in good health and CMV-seropositive. The chain employs TRBV5-4 and TRBJ1-2, with 11 bases matching TRBD1. Sequencing was performed on PBMCs. CDR3 sequence: CASSYPGTGGYGYTF. The CDR3 region has the DNA TGTGCCAGCAGCTACCCCGGGACAGGGGGCTATGGCTACACCTTC.